The next 9 T cell receptor beta chains were all read from a single sample in a study of Graves' ophthalmopathy and Graves' hyperthyroidism. The sequenced template was RNA, covering the TCR beta CDR3 region. The library came from an HTBI-primed first-round RT-PCR and a second-round multiplex PCR. TCRdb re-called the multiplex PCR reads through MiXCR, storing one row per CDR3 protein. The repertoire has 400,000 to 450,000 distinct CDR3 sequences, under 25% of them found once; the top ten carry 3%. The sequenced material came from peripheral blood. The source is a woman aged 18 to 35 with stable Graves' hyperthyroidism.

This clonotype appeared many times. The V and J genes are TRBV27 and TRBJ2-5; the D is unclear. The V gene's germline CDR1 is MNHEY and CDR2 SMNVEV (reference sequence). V was trimmed by 4 bases and J by 0 bases, leaving 9 bases between them. This CDR3 comprises 14 residues. The CDR3 spells CASSSGVYQETQYF. In DNA form, the CDR3 reads TGTGCCAGCAGTTCCGGCGTGTACCAAGAGACCCAGTACTTC.

The chain combines TRBV5-5 with TRBJ1-5; D is ambiguous. The CDR3 spans 16 residues. V shed 3 bases and J shed 4 bases, with 17 bases lying between them. The germline CDR1 and CDR2 sequences are SGHKS and YYEKEE (reference sequence). The CDR3, as DNA: TGTGCCAGCAGCTCCGAACCGGGGTCGACAAATCAGCCCCAGCATTTT. Residues: CASSSEPGSTNQPQHF.

V usage is TRBV20-1 and J usage is TRBJ1-1; D unresolved. CDR1 and CDR2 (germline): DFQATT, SNEGSKA (reference sequence). The V end was cut by 6 bases, the J end by 11 bases, with 13 bases between. The CDR3 spans 10 residues. As DNA, the CDR3 is TGCAGTGCGAATTCGGCTCGGGCTTTCTTT. It translates to CSANSARAFF.

In its sample, this clonotype was seen once. The chain is built from TRBV12-3 or TRBV12-4 and TRBJ2-5; 8 positions match TRBD1. This CDR3 spans 15 amino acids. J lost 1 base, V lost 5 bases, and 6 bases had no gene match. CDR3 DNA sequence: TGTGCCAGCAGTCGCGACAGGGGCCCCCAAGAGACCCAGTACTTC. Residues: CASSRDRGPQETQYF.

In this sample, this clonotype turned up many times. The chain employs TRBV7-8 and TRBJ2-7; D not certain. CDR1 SGHVS and CDR2 FQNEAQ come from the germline V gene. Trimming took 4 bases from V and 2 from J, leaving 9 bases between them. The CDR3 is 13 residues long. In nucleotides, the CDR3 is TGTGCCAGCAGCTCTAAAATTCCCTACGAGCAGTACTTC. It yields the protein CASSSKIPYEQYF.

As regards this clonotype: The CDR3 does not end in the conserved phenylalanine or tryptophan, so this is likely a read error. No DNA is shown, since the ends of the CDR3 on it are uncertain; the CDR3 is the one TCRdb lists. This chain joins TRBV20-1 and TRBJ1-2; the table's D call, TRBD1, has no DNA check behind it. Germline CDR1 DFQATT, CDR2 SNEGSKA (reference sequence). The CDR3 region is 12 residues in length, termini included. This CDR3 reads CSALVGTTGPTA.

This clonotype was detected many times. Germline and junction disagree at one end, which may indicate a read error. The V gene is TRBV27, the J gene TRBJ2-4; the D is unclear. CDR3 length: 13 amino acids. Germline-derived CDR1 and CDR2 are MNHEY and SMNVEV (reference sequence). The CDR3 here is CASSPIAKNIKYF. The DNA of the CDR3 is TGTGCCAGCAGTCCTATAGCCAAAAACATTAAGTACTTC.

The table lists this clonotype with many counts. The V gene is TRBV6-5, the J gene TRBJ2-3; D is unresolved. V was shortened by 0 bases and J by 2 bases, with 12 bases between the two germline ends. The germline gives CDR1 MNHEY, CDR2 SVGAGI. This CDR3 comprises 16 residues. Here the CDR3 reads CASSYSKRNPTDTQYF. The CDR3 DNA reads as TGTGCCAGCAGTTACTCGAAGAGGAATCCCACAGATACGCAGTATTTT.

The rearrangement uses TRBV5-6 and TRBJ1-1, with D maybe TRBD1 (5 bases). V was trimmed by 8 bases and J by 5 bases, leaving 13 bases between them. Germline V gene lookup returns CDR1 SGHDT and CDR2 YYEEEE. The CDR3 length is 12 residues. The CDR3: CASNQGPTEAFF. The DNA of the CDR3 is TGTGCCAGTAACCAGGGCCCTACTGAAGCTTTCTTT. Full variable domain (outside the CDR3, taken from reference TRBV5-6 and TRBJ1-1): DAGVTQSPTHLIKTRGQQVTLRCSPKSGHDTVSWYQQALGQGPQFIFQYYEEEERQRGNFPDRFSGHQFPNYSSELNVNALLLGDSALYLCASNQGPTEAFFGQGTRLTVV.